Each of the 30 T cell receptor beta chains below was sequenced from the same sample in a study of CD8+ T cells in alopecia areata. The treatment is: oral pan-JAK inhibitor, 5-10 mg twice daily. RNA was isolated and reverse transcribed to cDNA, the sequencing template. TCRdb's table, derived via immunoSEQ multiplex PCR, lists solely in-frame clones and lacks some. The repertoire holds 170,000 or so clones, with roughly 64% as singletons. Here the sequenced sample was CD8+ T cells sorted from blood, taken at week 24, from a patient treated with tofacitinib. The origin of the receptors is a human donor with alopecia areata.

The chain is built from TRBV2 and TRBJ1-5; D unresolved. Trimming took 3 bases from V and 5 from J, leaving 8 bases between them. Per the germline V gene, CDR1 is SNHLY and CDR2 is FYNNEI. This CDR3 is 13 amino acids long. The DNA of the CDR3 is TGTGCCAGCAGTGACGAGAACTATCAGCCCCAGCATTTT. Translating gives CASSDENYQPQHF.

The chain uses TRBV7-9 and TRBJ2-3; 10 bases line up with TRBD1. Germline CDR1 is SEHNR and CDR2 is FQNEAQ (reference sequence). The CDR3 is 16 amino acids. V was pared by 6 bases and J by 2 bases, with 8 bases of the junction left unmatched. CDR3 DNA: TGTGCCAGCAGTAGAAGGACAGGGGGGACCACAGATACGCAGTATTTT. The encoded protein is CASSRRTGGTTDTQYF.

This clone turned up a few times. The chain joins TRBV5-1 to TRBJ2-5; D is unresolved. This CDR3 has 13 residues. V was pared by 1 base and J by 3 bases, with 7 bases between. Germline lookup yields CDR1 SGHRS and CDR2 YFSETQ. CDR3 in DNA: TGCGCCAGCAGCTTGAAAGTGAAAGAGACCCAGTACTTC. Its translation is CASSLKVKETQYF.

This clone is categorized as medium-sized (0.01 to 0.1%). V usage is TRBV7-9 and J usage is TRBJ1-2; tentatively, D is TRBD1 (6 bases). Germline CDR1 SEHNR, CDR2 FQNEAQ (reference sequence). Deletions cut 3 bases from V and 4 bases from J, with 12 bases between. The CDR3 runs 14 residues. Here the CDR3 DNA reads TGTGCCAGCAGCTTGAGCAGGGGACCCTATGGCTACACCTTC. As protein: CASSLSRGPYGYTF. The entire variable domain, with the rest obtained from reference TRBV7-9 and TRBJ1-2, is as follows: DTGVSQNPRHKITKRGQNVTFRCDPISEHNRLYWYRQTLGQGPEFLTYFQNEAQLEKSRLLSDRFSAERPKGSFSTLEIQRTEQGDSAMYLCASSLSRGPYGYTFGSGTRLTVV.

The genes are TRBV30 and TRBJ2-7; D is unresolved. Germline CDR1 is GTSNPN and CDR2 is SVGIG (reference sequence). The CDR3 consists of 11 residues. V lost 4 bases to trimming and J lost 0 bases, with 4 bases between them. Here the CDR3 DNA reads TGTGCCTGGACTACCTCCTACGAGCAGTACTTC. It translates to CAWTTSYEQYF.

This clone appeared a single time. The CDR3: CASRQDTYEQYF. In DNA, the CDR3 is TGTGCCAGCAGACAAGACACCTACGAGCAGTACTTC. V and J are TRBV7-9 and TRBJ2-7; D ambiguous. V shed 6 bases and J shed 2 bases, with 8 bases lying between them. The CDR3 runs 12 residues. Germline CDR1 is SEHNR and CDR2 is FQNEAQ (reference sequence).

As for this clone: The junction does not match germline at one end; this may be a read error. CDR3 DNA sequence: TGCGCCAGCAGTCAAGGGACTAGCGGGGTCTACGAGCAGTACTTC. Its protein is CASSQGTSGVYEQYF. The gene calls are TRBV4-1 and TRBJ2-7, with 13 positions matching TRBD2. Germline V lookup: CDR1 MGHRA, CDR2 YSYEKL. This CDR3 has 15 residues.

The chain carries TRBV7-9 and TRBJ2-5; 8 bases map to TRBD2. CDR1 SEHNR and CDR2 FQNEAQ come from the germline V gene (reference sequence). V trimming: 7 bases; J trimming: 5 bases; junction bases outside the gene matches: 9. The CDR3 spans 14 residues. The CDR3 DNA sequence: TGTGCCAGCAATCTTAGCGGGGACGGGGAGACCCAGTACTTC. Translated: CASNLSGDGETQYF.

The J gene is TRBJ2-1, the V gene TRBV10-3; a weak D match, TRBD1 (6 bases). Trimming cost V 8 bases and J 5 bases, with 13 bases left between them. CDR3 size: 13 residues. Germline assignment: CDR1 ENHRY and CDR2 SYGVKD. CDR3 region: CAISETGDNEQFF. The CDR3 DNA follows: TGTGCCATCTCGGAGACAGGCGACAATGAGCAGTTCTTC.

This clone occurred once. Distinct nucleotide sequences in the sample also encode this CDR3. The chain recombines TRBV11-2 with TRBJ1-2; D is undetermined. V shed 0 bases and J shed 2 bases, with 1 base lying between them. The CDR3 sequence is 12 residues long. Germline CDR1 reads SGHAT; CDR2 reads FQNNGV. Here the CDR3 reads CASSLDNYGYTF. CDR3 bases: TGTGCCAGCAGCTTAGACAACTATGGCTACACCTTC.

Here the CDR3 reads CASSETADNQPQHF. Here the CDR3 DNA reads TGTGCCAGCAGTGAAACGGCGGATAATCAGCCCCAGCATTTT. The chain links TRBV2 to TRBJ1-5, with D hard to call. The CDR3 spans 14 residues. With 2 bases removed from V and 4 bases from J, the gap between germline ends came to 9 bases. The germline V gene encodes CDR1 SNHLY and CDR2 FYNNEI.

This clone came up a few times. The chain is built from TRBV13 and TRBJ2-2, with TRBD1 identical over 7 bases. The trim removed 7 bases at V and 2 bases at J, leaving 10 bases unmatched. The CDR3 has 16 amino acids. CDR1 is PRHDT and CDR2 is FYEKMQ in the germline V gene (reference sequence). The CDR3 DNA sequence: TGTGCCAGCACCGAGGGACAGAGGATAAACACCGGGGAGCTGTTTTTT. It specifies CASTEGQRINTGELFF.

This clone was seen once. The J gene is TRBJ1-5, the V gene TRBV4-1, with D possibly being TRBD1 (5 bases). Between the trimmed V and J ends, which lost 1 base and 5 bases, there was a span of 9 bases. CDR3 length: 14 residues. Germline V gene sequence: CDR1 MGHRA, CDR2 YSYEKL. CDR3 protein: CASSQVQGDQPQHF. The CDR3 nucleotides are TGCGCCAGCAGCCAAGTGCAGGGTGATCAGCCCCAGCATTTT.

This clone has a handful of counts. This specimen includes other DNA sequences encoding the same CDR3. The chain links TRBV6-5 to TRBJ1-1; D not certain. This CDR3 comprises 13 residues. The germline gives CDR1 MNHEY, CDR2 SVGAGI. V was shortened by 2 bases and J by 0 bases, with 4 bases between the two germline ends. The CDR3 region is CASSYGMNTEAFF. The CDR3 DNA reads TGTGCCAGCAGTTACGGAATGAACACTGAAGCTTTCTTT.

This chain joins TRBV5-1 and TRBJ1-2; D not resolved. Trimming left V 0 bases short and J 7 bases short, with 4 bases between. Germline CDR1 and CDR2: SGHRS and YFSETQ. The CDR3 sequence is 11 residues long. The CDR3 reads CASSLESGYTF. CDR3 nucleotides: TGCGCCAGCAGCTTGGAGAGTGGCTACACCTTC.

This clone was counted once. The gene calls are TRBV6-6 and TRBJ2-2; no firm D call. With 7 bases removed from V and 0 bases from J, the gap between germline ends came to 9 bases. CDR1 is MNHNY, CDR2 SVGAGI, per germline (reference sequence). CDR3 length: 14 residues. The CDR3, as DNA: TGTGCCAGCAACCCGGCAGCGAACACCGGGGAGCTGTTTTTT. Protein sequence: CASNPAANTGELFF.

This clone turned up a few times. The CDR3 sequence is CASSQDSHRLNMNTEAFF. The CDR3 region has the DNA TGTGCCAGCAGCCAAGATTCCCACAGGCTAAACATGAACACTGAAGCTTTCTTT. J is TRBJ1-1 and V is TRBV14, with D tentatively TRBD1 (5 bases). Germline V gene data show CDR1 as SGHDN and CDR2 as FVKESK. V lost 0 bases and J lost 0, with 17 bases in between. The CDR3 is 18 amino acids.

The rearrangement uses TRBV14 and TRBJ2-5; a possible D gene is TRBD1 (6 bases). Germline-derived CDR1 and CDR2 are SGHDN and FVKESK. This CDR3 is built from 14 residues. Trimming shortened V by 3 bases and J by 6 bases, and 14 bases separated the two germline ends. The CDR3 sequence is CASSHTNRAQTQYF. The CDR3, as DNA: TGTGCCAGCAGCCACACCAACAGGGCTCAGACCCAGTACTTC. The whole variable domain, filled in from reference TRBV14 and TRBJ2-5, reads EAGVTQFPSHSVIEKGQTVTLRCDPISGHDNLYWYRRVMGKEIKFLLHFVKESKQDESGMPNNRFLAERTGGTYSTLKVQPAELEDSGVYFCASSHTNRAQTQYFGPGTRLLVL.

The rearrangement links TRBV6-1 to TRBJ2-3; D is unresolved. Germline assignment: CDR1 MNHNS and CDR2 SASEGT. This CDR3 spans 15 amino acids. V lost 2 bases and J 2 bases, leaving 11 bases between the germline ends. CDR3 DNA sequence: TGTGCCAGCAGTGAATATGGAAAGCTCACAGATACGCAGTATTTT. Residues: CASSEYGKLTDTQYF.

This clone was picked up one time. Different DNA sequences within this sample yield the same CDR3. The chain has TRBV29-1 and TRBJ2-7; D is unresolved. Deletions cut 1 base from V and 4 bases from J, with 5 bases between. CDR1 is SQVTM and CDR2 is ANQGSEA in the germline V gene. The CDR3 is 11 residues long. The CDR3 loop reads CSVEGEYEQYF. The CDR3 nucleotides read TGCAGCGTTGAAGGGGAATACGAGCAGTACTTC.

Notes on this clone: Other DNA sequences of this sample code for an identical CDR3. This rearrangement joins TRBV30 to TRBJ2-7; D is possibly TRBD2 (6 bases). The V and J ends lost 0 bases and 3 bases respectively, with 9 bases between them. Per germline, CDR1 GTSNPN and CDR2 SVGIG (reference sequence). The CDR3 length is 13 residues. CDR3 DNA: TGTGCCTGGAGTGTCGGGGGTAGCTACGAGCAGTACTTC. It codes for CAWSVGGSYEQYF.

This clone is a singleton in its sample. V and J are TRBV5-1 and TRBJ1-1, with a tentative D call TRBD1 (5 bases). CDR1 is SGHRS, CDR2 YFSETQ, per germline. The CDR3 extends over 12 amino acids. Trimming shortened V by 5 bases and J by 1 base, and 6 bases separated the two germline ends. CDR3 amino acids: CASRTANTEAFF. CDR3 coding DNA: TGCGCCAGCAGGACAGCGAACACTGAAGCTTTCTTT. The complete variable domain, with remaining parts taken from reference TRBV5-1 and TRBJ1-1, reads KAGVTQTPRYLIKTRGQQVTLSCSPISGHRSVSWYQQTPGQGLQFLFEYFSETQRNKGNFPGRFSGRQFSNSRSEMNVSTLELGDSALYLCASRTANTEAFFGQGTRLTVV.

This clone appeared a few times. The chain uses TRBV5-1 and TRBJ2-2, with 7 bases that match TRBD1. Germline loops: CDR1 SGHRS, CDR2 YFSETQ. The CDR3 loop spans 15 amino acids. The V segment lost 0 bases and the J segment 5 bases; nucleotides outside the gene matches: 4. CDR3 DNA sequence: TGCGCCAGCAGCTTGGAGACAGGGAATACCGGGGAGCTGTTTTTT. Translation: CASSLETGNTGELFF.

The J gene is TRBJ2-5, the V gene TRBV12-5, with 9 bases matching TRBD1. The CDR3 length is 14 residues. V lost 7 bases and J lost 2; bases outside the gene matches: 5. Germline V gene sequence: CDR1 LGHNT, CDR2 FRNRAP. CDR3 nucleotide sequence: TGTGCTAGTGCCAAGGGGACAGGGCAAGAGACCCAGTACTTC. Translating gives CASAKGTGQETQYF.

With regard to this clone: At one end the junction does not follow the germline gene, possibly because of a read error. V usage is TRBV27 and J usage is TRBJ2-7; no clear D. This CDR3 is 9 amino acids long. Germline CDR1 is MNHEY and CDR2 is SMNVEV (reference sequence). CDR3 nucleotide sequence: TGTGCCAGCAGGGGCGACACAAACTTC. This gives the protein CASRGDTNF.

The chain uses TRBV6-5 and TRBJ2-2; either TRBD1 or TRBD2 may fit D (5 bases each). The CDR3 has 12 residues. V was trimmed by 5 bases and J by 7 bases, leaving 8 bases between them. CDR1 and CDR2 from the germline V gene are MNHEY and SVGAGI. In nucleotides, the CDR3 is TGTGCCAGCAGTCTGAGGGGCGGGGAGCTGTTTTTT. Amino acid sequence: CASSLRGGELFF.

V is TRBV7-8 and J is TRBJ2-5; D is ambiguous. The CDR3 covers 12 residues. The germline gives CDR1 SGHVS, CDR2 FQNEAQ. V lost 5 bases and J 4 bases, leaving 8 bases between the germline ends. CDR3 nucleotide sequence: TGTGCCAGCAGCACGTGGGGAGAGACCCAGTACTTC. Residues: CASSTWGETQYF. Together with reference TRBV7-8 and TRBJ2-5, the CDR3 gives the full variable domain: GAGVSQSPRYKVAKRGQDVALRCDPISGHVSLFWYQQALGQGPEFLTYFQNEAQLDKSGLPSDRFFAERPEGSVSTLKIQRTQQEDSAVYLCASSTWGETQYFGPGTRLLVL.

V gene TRBV4-1 combines with J gene TRBJ2-7; possibly TRBD1 or TRBD2 for D (6 bases each). Germline CDR1 and CDR2: MGHRA and YSYEKL. The CDR3 length is 15 residues. The V and J ends lost 1 base and 2 bases respectively, with 12 bases between them. CDR3 bases: TGCGCCAGCAGCCAAGGAGGGGGGACCCCCTACGAGCAGTACTTC. This encodes CASSQGGGTPYEQYF.

This clone was recorded only once. The chain couples TRBV2 to TRBJ1-2, with 7 nucleotides matching TRBD1. The CDR3 spans 14 residues. The V gene end was trimmed by 3 bases and the J gene end by 3 bases; junction bases not matched to a gene: 4. Germline V lookup: CDR1 SNHLY, CDR2 FYNNEI. CDR3 nucleotide sequence: TGTGCCAGCAGTGATTTAGGGGGCGACTATGGCTACACCTTC. This gives the protein CASSDLGGDYGYTF.

This clone was seen only a few times. The chain has TRBV5-1 and TRBJ2-1, with a tentative D call TRBD2 (7 bases). V was cut by 0 bases and J by 6 bases, with 13 bases left in between. CDR1 SGHRS and CDR2 YFSETQ come from the germline V gene. CDR3 length: 15 amino acids. The CDR3 reads CASSLARGARNEQFF. The DNA of the CDR3 is TGCGCCAGCAGCTTGGCTCGGGGGGCACGCAATGAGCAGTTCTTC.